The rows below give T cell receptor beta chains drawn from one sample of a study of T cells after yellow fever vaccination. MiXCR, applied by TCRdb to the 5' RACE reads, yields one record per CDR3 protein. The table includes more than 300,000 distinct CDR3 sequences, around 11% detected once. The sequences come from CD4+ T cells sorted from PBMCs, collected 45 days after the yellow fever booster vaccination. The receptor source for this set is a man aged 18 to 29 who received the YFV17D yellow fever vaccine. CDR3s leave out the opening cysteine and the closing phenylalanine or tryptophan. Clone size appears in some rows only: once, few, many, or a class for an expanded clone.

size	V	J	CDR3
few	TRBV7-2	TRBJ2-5	ASSNPGLAGGDSETQY
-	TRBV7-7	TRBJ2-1	ASSLAGSDEQF
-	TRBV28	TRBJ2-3	ASSMGLSSTDTQY
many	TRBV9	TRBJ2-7	ASSYSPSPGEQY
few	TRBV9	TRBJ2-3	ASSPRGGTSADTQY
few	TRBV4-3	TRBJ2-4	ASSHGRGQGVAKNIQY
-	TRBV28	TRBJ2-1	ASKRLAGRDNEQF
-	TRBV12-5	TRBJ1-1	ASADDTFGTEAF
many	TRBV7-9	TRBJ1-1	ASSPHNSGNTEAF
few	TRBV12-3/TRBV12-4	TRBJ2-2	ASSLWLRELF
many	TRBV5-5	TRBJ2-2	ASTRDTGELF
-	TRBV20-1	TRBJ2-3	SAPEGTDTQY
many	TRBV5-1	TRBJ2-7	ASSLGQGGSYEQY
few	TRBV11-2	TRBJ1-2	ASSFLQGDYGYT
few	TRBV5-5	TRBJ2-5	ASSLFGGDETQY
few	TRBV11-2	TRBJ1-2	ASSTDSLYGYT
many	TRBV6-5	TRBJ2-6	ASSYGEGSGANVLT
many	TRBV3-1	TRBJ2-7	ASSLGQGLGEQY
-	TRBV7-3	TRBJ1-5	ASSLTGDSNQPQH
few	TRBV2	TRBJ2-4	ASSSGGQGGNIQY
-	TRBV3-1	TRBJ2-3	ASSPNRGTSGALPDTQY
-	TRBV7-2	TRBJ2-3	ASTLAGHTDTQY
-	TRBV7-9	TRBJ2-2	ASSMPGIGELF
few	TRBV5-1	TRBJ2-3	ASSLGDRVGDTQY
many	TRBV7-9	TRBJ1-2	ASSRPQFNYGYT
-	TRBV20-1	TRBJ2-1	SAPVAGGRSEQF
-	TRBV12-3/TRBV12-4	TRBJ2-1	ASSRNSGSPQF
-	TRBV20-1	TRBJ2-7	SASWQEYEQY
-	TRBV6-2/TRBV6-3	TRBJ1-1	ASSRRLNTEAF